The rows below give T cell receptor beta chains drawn from one sample of a study of blood T cell repertoires in COVID-19. Here immunoSEQ multiplex PCR was the method, and the copy in TCRdb shows in-frame clones only, minus some. The sample consists of about 200,000 clones, around 80% of them appearing once. The sequenced material came from peripheral blood. Every receptor here comes from a woman in her sixties or seventies with acute or convalescent COVID-19. The CDR3 runs from the conserved cysteine through the conserved F or W. A D gene is named only where the DNA matches it firmly.

. TRBJ2-2 TRBV12-3/TRBV12-4 CASNLVGGELFF
TRBD1 TRBJ1-3 TRBV24-1 CATSDFSRTGMDTIYF
. TRBJ2-5 TRBV2 CASSALLLRETQYF
. TRBJ1-2 TRBV6-1 CASSDREGNYGYTF
TRBD1 TRBJ1-6 TRBV10-3 CAISVAGGAPSPLHF
. TRBJ2-2 TRBV11-2 CATSETDTGELFF
. TRBJ2-1 TRBV5-4 CASSLVSQGYDEQFF
. TRBJ1-1 TRBV5-4 CASSPGGTYLMNTEAFF
. TRBJ2-3 TRBV10-3 CAISVSDTQYF
TRBD2 TRBJ2-3 TRBV9 CASSVTSGSSTDTQYF
. TRBJ1-3 TRBV10-3 CAISESRGSPGNTIYF
TRBD1 TRBJ2-7 TRBV7-8 CASSLKTGVLWEQYF
. TRBJ2-1 TRBV19 CASSIDRAVRYNEQFF
TRBD1 TRBJ2-1 TRBV11-3 CASSLGRDRAYNEQFF
. TRBJ2-7 TRBV5-1 CASSLGPGNYEQYF
TRBD1 TRBJ1-5 TRBV28 CASSFRQGAMGNQPQHF
. TRBJ2-3 TRBV7-2 CASSRRVYDSNTQYF
TRBD1 TRBJ1-1 TRBV9 CASSVSTGGLSTEAFF
. TRBJ1-3 TRBV28 CASGAVRNSGNTIYF
. TRBJ2-7 TRBV21-1 CASSKLGTSGRRFLPYEQYF
TRBD1 TRBJ1-5 TRBV4-1 CASSQEQGAAGQPQHF
TRBD1 TRBJ2-2 TRBV6-6 CAGKQGPYTGELFF
TRBD1 TRBJ2-6 TRBV7-8 CASSPRDSPLSGANVLTF
. TRBJ2-5 TRBV27 CASSRSIGGGPGETQYF
. TRBJ1-4 TRBV6-5 CASRGVAHLNEKLFF
TRBD2 TRBJ2-1 TRBV4-2 CASSASLAVEQFF
TRBD1 TRBJ1-6 TRBV5-1 CASSYGTDYNSPLHF
TRBD1 TRBJ2-7 TRBV2 CASSPGTVIYEQYF
. TRBJ2-1 TRBV6-4 CASSVLTPALF
. TRBJ1-4 TRBV6-2/TRBV6-3 CASSKQGTEKLFF
TRBD1 TRBJ1-1 TRBV2 CASKKGQGDTEAFF
TRBD2 TRBJ2-2 TRBV2 CASSEGLAGVDTGELFF
. TRBJ1-3 TRBV7-9 CASSLGTAGNTIYF
. TRBJ2-7 TRBV7-9 CASSPGPVGGVVGYEQYF
. TRBJ1-6 TRBV30 CARRQEKNSPLHF
. TRBJ1-1 TRBV5-8 CASPLTTDFTEAFF
TRBD1 TRBJ2-7 TRBV15 CATSKSGTEYYEQYF
. TRBJ2-5 TRBV9 CASSVYSKETQYF
. TRBJ1-6 TRBV21-1 CASSFQGSYNSPLHF
TRBD1 TRBJ2-7 TRBV6-5 CASSHRDREYEQYF
TRBD1 TRBJ1-4 TRBV2 CASRPGTGVEKLFF
. TRBJ2-7 TRBV5-1 CASSLAPGGGGYEQYF